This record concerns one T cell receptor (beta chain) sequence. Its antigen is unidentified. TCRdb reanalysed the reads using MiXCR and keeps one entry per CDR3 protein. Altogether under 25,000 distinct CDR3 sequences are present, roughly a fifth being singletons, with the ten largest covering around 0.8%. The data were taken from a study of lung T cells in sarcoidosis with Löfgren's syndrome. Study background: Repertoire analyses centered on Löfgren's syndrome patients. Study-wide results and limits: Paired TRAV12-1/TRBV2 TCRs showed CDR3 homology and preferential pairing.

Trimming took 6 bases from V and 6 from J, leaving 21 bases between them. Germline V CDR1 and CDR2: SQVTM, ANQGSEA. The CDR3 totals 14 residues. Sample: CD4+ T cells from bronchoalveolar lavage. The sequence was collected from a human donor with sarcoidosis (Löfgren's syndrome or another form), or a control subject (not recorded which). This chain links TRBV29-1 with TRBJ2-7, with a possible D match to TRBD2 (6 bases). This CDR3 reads CSVVGHRGSSEQYF. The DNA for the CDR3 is TGCAGCGTCGTCGGACACCGGGGGTCCAGCGAGCAGTACTTC.